This is a list of T cell receptor beta chains from one sample in a study of control samples from healthy donors and cancer patients. Measured with immunoSEQ multiplex PCR; TCRdb has only the in-frame clones, and not every one. This sample carries roughly 130,000 clones, around nine tenths of them seen once, and the ten largest clones take 2% to 2.5%. Specimen: blood. These receptor sequences come from a young man in good health. Both conserved end residues are part of each CDR3.

V gene,J gene,CDR3 protein
TRBV4-1,TRBJ1-1,CASSQGKGGTEAFF
TRBV2,TRBJ1-5,CASSEALRGGGSNQPQHF
TRBV25-1,TRBJ1-5,CASSATGYNQPQHF
TRBV27,TRBJ2-1,CASRPGQYYNEQFF
TRBV5-1,TRBJ1-4,CASSFGSTNEKLFF
TRBV5-1,TRBJ1-2,CASSWTGERGYTF
TRBV11-3,TRBJ2-1,CASSSTRGGQNEQFF
TRBV10-2,TRBJ1-1,CASMSWNTEAFF
TRBV4-1,TRBJ1-1,CASSQGPGETEAFF
TRBV27,TRBJ2-1,CASTDRHYNEQFF
TRBV24-1,TRBJ1-1,CATSGAGVHTEAFF
TRBV5-1,TRBJ2-2,CASSRGVAQTGELFF
TRBV6-6,TRBJ1-2,CASSYRVETGYTF
TRBV24-1,TRBJ2-1,CATSDENEQFF
TRBV4-3,TRBJ2-3,CASSLGGLAGGRGDTQYF
TRBV28,TRBJ1-5,CASSSPGGGAQPQHF
TRBV7-2,TRBJ1-2,CASSSGQGLQGYTF
TRBV28,TRBJ2-7,CASRGAGLYEQYF
TRBV4-1,TRBJ2-1,CASSQRQLDNEQFF
TRBV9,TRBJ2-1,CASSVGGLYNEQFF
TRBV19,TRBJ1-2,CASRDPPTGSEVYTF
TRBV7-9,TRBJ2-1,CASSQTGVNEQFF
TRBV5-1,TRBJ1-4,CASSSGQGRNEKLFF
TRBV4-3,TRBJ2-5,CASSRLASGETQYF
TRBV18,TRBJ2-2,CASSPGQGNTGELFF
TRBV4-1,TRBJ2-1,CASSQVRELRDEQFF
TRBV4-3,TRBJ1-5,CASSFNVGNQPQHF
TRBV25-1,TRBJ2-5,CASSERLAVGETQYF
TRBV20-1,TRBJ1-2,CSATDRYGYTF
TRBV5-6,TRBJ1-4,CASSWGVVSEKLFF
TRBV5-1,TRBJ2-3,CASSFSYPTDTQYF
TRBV7-2,TRBJ1-1,CASSLDRDTEAFF
TRBV24-1,TRBJ1-2,CATSDPGTYGYTF
TRBV6-5,TRBJ1-2,CASGGTYGYTF
TRBV7-2,TRBJ1-6,CASSLDRQNSPLHF
TRBV2,TRBJ2-7,CASSEEYEQYF
TRBV27,TRBJ1-1,CASSLGRGPREAFF
TRBV11-3,TRBJ1-1,CASSLVFTGTEAFF
TRBV6-5,TRBJ2-1,CASGRQPGVNEQFF
TRBV24-1,TRBJ2-5,CATKGDQETQYF
TRBV4-1,TRBJ1-2,CASSHRDRSNYGYTF
TRBV23-1,TRBJ1-4,CASHYIREYNEKLFF
TRBV30,TRBJ2-7,CAWSRGGSSYEQYF
TRBV6-2/TRBV6-3,TRBJ2-7,CASSYPGLTSYEQYF
TRBV7-9,TRBJ1-3,CASSLGQSSGNTIYF
TRBV10-3,TRBJ1-5,CAISGINSNQPQHF